Shown below are 8 T cell receptor beta chains from a single sample sequenced in a study of blood T cell repertoires in COVID-19. The protocol was immunoSEQ multiplex PCR, while the TCRdb copy is restricted to in-frame clones and leaves out a portion. Of 100,000 to 150,000 clones listed, roughly three quarters are singletons. The specimen sequenced was peripheral blood. Every receptor here comes from a woman in her 70s with acute or convalescent COVID-19.

The rearrangement uses TRBV7-2 and TRBJ2-2, with 7 bases identical to TRBD1. Germline V gene sequence: CDR1 SGHTA, CDR2 FQGNSA. The CDR3 is 17 amino acids. The ends lost 2 bases at V and 5 bases at J; junction bases unmatched: 11. CDR3 in DNA: TGTGCCAGCAGCTTACAGGGGAGAAGGGGGCAAACCGGGGAGCTGTTTTTT. As protein: CASSLQGRRGQTGELFF. Full variable domain (outside the CDR3, taken from reference TRBV7-2 and TRBJ2-2): GAGVSQSPSNKVTEKGKDVELRCDPISGHTALYWYRQSLGQGLEFLIYFQGNSAPDKSGLPSDRFSAERTGGSVSTLTIQRTQQEDSAVYLCASSLQGRRGQTGELFFGEGSRLTVL.

The genes are TRBV7-9 and TRBJ1-1, with 7 bases aligning to TRBD1. V gave up 5 bases and J gave up 1 base; unmatched junction bases: 4. The germline CDR1 and CDR2 sequences are SEHNR and FQNEAQ (reference sequence). The CDR3 loop spans 14 amino acids. CDR3 coding DNA: TGTGCCAGCAGCCCCCGGACAGGGAACACTGAAGCTTTCTTT. It codes for CASSPRTGNTEAFF.

V and J are TRBV5-4 and TRBJ2-7; D is perhaps TRBD2 (7 bases). The V end was cut by 0 bases, the J end by 3 bases, with 10 bases between. The CDR3 extends over 14 amino acids. CDR1 is SGHNT, CDR2 YYREEE, per germline (reference sequence). The CDR3 bases are TGTGCCAGCAGCTTGGAGGGGGGGGGCTACGAGCAGTACTTC. Amino acids: CASSLEGGGYEQYF.

This clone appeared a single time. The J gene is TRBJ2-1, the V gene TRBV15; no firm D call. The V gene lost 0 bases and the J gene lost 6 bases, with 9 bases spanning the gap. Germline CDR1 reads LNHNV; CDR2 reads YYDKDF (reference sequence). The CDR3 runs 14 residues. The CDR3 DNA reads as TGTGCCACCAGCAGAGAGGCCACGGGCAATGAGCAGTTCTTC. Translation gives CATSREATGNEQFF.

V is TRBV6-5 and J is TRBJ1-1; D is undetermined. Germline assignment: CDR1 MNHEY and CDR2 SVGAGI. The CDR3 consists of 14 residues. V lost 2 bases, J lost 1 base, and 8 bases lay in between. The CDR3 sequence is CASSYGQQNTEAFF. Here the CDR3 DNA reads TGTGCCAGCAGTTACGGGCAGCAGAACACTGAAGCTTTCTTT.

The chain couples TRBV12-3 or TRBV12-4 to TRBJ1-6; no reliable D call. The CDR3 length is 12 residues. V was shortened by 3 bases and J by 7 bases, with 4 bases between the two germline ends. Here the CDR3 reads CASSLQNSPLHF. The CDR3 DNA reads TGTGCCAGCAGTTTGCAGAATTCACCCCTCCACTTT.

This clone showed up just once. The chain has TRBV4-1 and TRBJ1-1; D not certain. V was trimmed by 2 bases and J by 3 bases, leaving 7 bases between them. Germline CDR1 and CDR2: MGHRA and YSYEKL. The CDR3 is 13 amino acids. CDR3 nucleotides: TGCGCCAGCAGCCAACACAGATACACTGAAGCTTTCTTT. Translation gives CASSQHRYTEAFF.

CDR3 sequence: CASSPTGTAGEQFF. CDR3 coding DNA: TGTGCCAGCAGCCCAACTGGGACAGCGGGTGAGCAGTTCTTC. This chain uses TRBV9 with TRBJ2-1; D might be TRBD1 (7 bases). The germline V gene has CDR1 SGDLS and CDR2 YYNGEE. Trimming pared 4 bases from V and 9 bases from J, leaving 17 bases between. CDR3 size: 14 residues.